The sequence of this T cell receptor (beta chain) was determined in a study of somatic mutations in cytotoxic T cells in rheumatoid arthritis. Study-wide results and limits: Per patient, the largest CD8+ clone was found to exceed 20% of CD8+ cells in about an eighth of the 65 cases.

The protocol was immunoSEQ multiplex PCR, while the TCRdb copy is restricted to in-frame clones and leaves out a portion. In the table there are 13,000 to 15,000 clones, 70% to 85% of which are singletons. CDR1 SGDLS and CDR2 YYNGEE come from the germline V gene. The CDR3 has 13 residues. Trimming removed 3 bases at V and 2 bases at J, with 6 bases between. To note about this clone: Its target is unknown.

Sequencing input: CD8+ T cells sorted from blood. This chain joins TRBV9 and TRBJ2-1; unclear D gene. The sequence derives from an adult with rheumatoid arthritis. This CDR3 is CASSARAYNEQFF. The CDR3 DNA is TGTGCCAGCAGCGCACGCGCCTACAATGAGCAGTTCTTC.